Following are 5 T cell receptor beta chains from one sample sequenced in a study of blood T cell repertoires in COVID-19. Clones were read by immunoSEQ multiplex PCR, and TCRdb kept only the in-frame ones, dropping some. The sample records some 71,000 clones, about 90% being singletons. Sequencing was done on a sample of peripheral blood. These receptors were collected from a man between 50 and 59 years old with acute or convalescent COVID-19.

CDR3 coding DNA: TGTGCCAGTCTAGGAGCGGGAGCCCCAGATACGCAGTATTTT. Its protein is CASLGAGAPDTQYF. The J gene is TRBJ2-3, the V gene TRBV19; 8 positions match TRBD2. CDR1 and CDR2 (germline): LNHDA, SQIVND (reference sequence). The CDR3 consists of 14 residues. J was trimmed by 4 bases and V by 8 bases; bases with no gene match: 8.

The gene calls are TRBV5-1 and TRBJ2-5; TRBD1 agrees at 9 bases. CDR1 SGHRS and CDR2 YFSETQ come from the germline V gene. Trimming at V came to 7 bases and at J to 2 bases, leaving 6 bases not matched to a gene. The CDR3 loop spans 14 amino acids. The CDR3 sequence: CASGGTGIQETQYF. The CDR3 DNA reads TGCGCCAGCGGAGGGACAGGGATTCAAGAGACCCAGTACTTC.

The rearrangement links TRBV19 to TRBJ1-6; 9 nucleotides line up with TRBD1. V dropped 4 bases and J dropped 10; count of bases not matched to a gene: 5. Germline V CDR1 and CDR2: LNHDA, SQIVND (reference sequence). The CDR3 totals 14 residues. CDR3 region: CASSTGQGRSPLHF. The CDR3 DNA follows: TGTGCCAGTAGTACCGGACAGGGGCGGTCACCCCTCCACTTT.

The chain employs TRBV4-1 and TRBJ2-1; weak D call: TRBD2 (6 bases). The CDR3 spans 12 residues. The V gene lost 4 bases and the J gene lost 11 bases, with 12 bases spanning the gap. The germline V gene has CDR1 MGHRA and CDR2 YSYEKL. This CDR3 reads CASSPDGLQQFF. In nucleotides, the CDR3 is TGCGCCAGCAGCCCCGACGGACTACAGCAGTTCTTC.

The chain recombines TRBV10-3 with TRBJ1-2; TRBD1 is a possible D gene (5 bases). Germline values: CDR1 ENHRY, CDR2 SYGVKD. Trimming cost V 6 bases and J 3 bases, with 8 bases left between them. The CDR3 runs to 12 residues. CDR3 loop: CAIRGQDYGYTF. The DNA of the CDR3 is TGTGCCATCAGGGGGCAGGACTATGGCTACACCTTC.